This T cell receptor beta chain stems from a study of cytomegalovirus exposure and HLA in healthy donors. Study summary: The study placed 80% to 85% of its approximately 360 genotyped donors in the Caucasian-associated ancestry cluster. Overall study findings and caveats: A later look showed TCR association rates differing by HLA locus, highest for DRB1 and lowest for HLA-C. Most TCR sequences proved rare, with some public TCRs found in many donors.

As for this clone: The antigen is unknown.

Amplification used 60 Vbeta primers and 13 Jbeta primers. Under the authors' procedure: A follow-up analysis tallied some 80 million unique TCR beta chains, roughly 11 million shared. Generated by immunoSEQ multiplex PCR, the TCRdb table keeps only in-frame clones and is missing some. D and trimming were read from the DNA, whereas the V and J calls and clone size are those reported in that table. This table has around 200,000 clones, roughly 77% appearing once. Germline values: CDR1 SGHTA, CDR2 FQGNSA. The CDR3 has 18 residues. Trimming removed 1 base from V and 4 bases from J, with 20 bases in between.

Sequencing was carried out using PBMCs. The chain joins TRBV7-2 to TRBJ2-1; the D gene is possibly TRBD1 (5 bases). The receptor was derived from a man aged 30 to 45 in good health and CMV-seropositive. The CDR3 here is CASSLGLLRVYDYNEQFF. For the CDR3, the DNA is TGTGCCAGCAGCTTAGGCCTACTCAGGGTATATGATTACAATGAGCAGTTCTTC.